Sequencing of this TCR beta chain was carried out in a study of CD8+ T cells in alopecia areata. Study context: Spontaneous alopecia affected the 6-12-month-old C3H/HeJ graft donors, whose skin was transplanted to roughly 7-10-week-old female C3H/HeJ mice.

The CDR3 spans 12 residues. CDR1 is NSHNY, CDR2 SYGAGN, per germline. The authors extracted RNA and reverse transcribed it into cDNA as the sequencing template. Data came from immunoSEQ multiplex PCR; TCRdb stores just in-frame clones and leaves some out. Listed for the sample are 200,000 to 300,000 clones, none seen a single time. Cells from pooled cutaneous lymph nodes were sorted by CD4, CD8alpha, NKG2D, NKG2ACE and other markers. Findings and limits, study-wide: Elevated clonality characterized lesional scalp relative to normal scalp, particularly in alopecia totalis/universalis.

Concerning this clone: As yet, its antigen is unknown. Mouse gene names and germline throughout. The read falls 4 residues short of the CDR3 end, and the missing part is taken from the germline J gene.

The sequence was obtained from a C3H/HeJ mouse with alopecia areata. The mouse strain carries the MHC haplotype H2-k. The sample consisted of CD4+ T cells sorted from a lymph node. The genes are TRBV13-1 and TRBJ2-1, with D perhaps TRBD2 (6 bases). The CDR3 here is CASSELGSEQFF. The sequenced CDR3 bases are TGTGCCAGCAGTGAACTGGGATCT.